This T cell receptor beta chain was captured by sequencing in a study of T-cell reconstitution after alpha-beta-depleted transplantation in children. During its preparation, the TCRbeta library received unique molecular identifiers. TCRdb itself ran the PCR reads through MiXCR, one entry per CDR3 protein. The table includes about 610,000 distinct CDR3 sequences, about 11% detected once. This CDR3 is built from 16 residues. Germline lookup yields CDR1 MNHNS and CDR2 SASEGT. V lost 8 bases and J lost 0; bases outside the gene matches: 7. Sequences were derived from PBMCs from the stem cell graft donor, sampled from the stem cell graft. This sequence joins TRBV6-1 and TRBJ2-3, with 11 bases fitting TRBD2. The clonotype originates from a human donor who donated a stem cell graft to a child with acute myeloid leukemia. This CDR3 reads CASSRTSGLSTDTQYF. For the CDR3, the DNA is TGTGCCAGCTCCCGGACTAGCGGGCTTAGCACAGATACGCAGTATTTT.